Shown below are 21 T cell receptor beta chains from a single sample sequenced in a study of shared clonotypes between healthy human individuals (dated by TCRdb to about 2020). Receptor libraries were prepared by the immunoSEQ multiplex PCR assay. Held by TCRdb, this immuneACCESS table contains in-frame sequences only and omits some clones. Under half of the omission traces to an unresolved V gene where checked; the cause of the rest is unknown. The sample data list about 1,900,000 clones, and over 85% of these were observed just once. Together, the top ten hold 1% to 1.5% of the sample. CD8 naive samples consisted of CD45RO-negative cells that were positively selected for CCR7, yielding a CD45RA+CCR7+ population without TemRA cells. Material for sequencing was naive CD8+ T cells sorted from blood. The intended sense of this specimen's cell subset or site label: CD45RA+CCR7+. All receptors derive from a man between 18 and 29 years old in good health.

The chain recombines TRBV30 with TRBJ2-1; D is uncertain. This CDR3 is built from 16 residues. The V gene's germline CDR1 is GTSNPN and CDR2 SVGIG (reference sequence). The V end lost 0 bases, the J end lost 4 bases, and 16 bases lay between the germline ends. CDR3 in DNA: TGTGCCTGGAGTGTATACCCCACGCCTTCGTACAATGAGCAGTTCTTC. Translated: CAWSVYPTPSYNEQFF.

The CDR3 spells CASSPLPLEDWGEQFF. The CDR3 region has the DNA TGTGCCAGCTCACCACTCCCTCTTGAAGACTGGGGTGAGCAGTTCTTC. V usage is TRBV18 and J usage is TRBJ2-1, with D unresolved. Germline loops: CDR1 KGHSH, CDR2 LQKENI. The CDR3 consists of 16 residues. The V end lost 1 base, the J end lost 9 bases, and 19 bases lay between the germline ends. Using reference TRBV18 and TRBJ2-1 for the parts outside the CDR3, the full variable domain is NAGVMQNPRHLVRRRGQEARLRCSPMKGHSHVYWYRQLPEEGLKFMVYLQKENIIDESGMPKERFSAEFPKEGPSILRIQQVVRGDSAAYFCASSPLPLEDWGEQFFGPGTRLTVL.

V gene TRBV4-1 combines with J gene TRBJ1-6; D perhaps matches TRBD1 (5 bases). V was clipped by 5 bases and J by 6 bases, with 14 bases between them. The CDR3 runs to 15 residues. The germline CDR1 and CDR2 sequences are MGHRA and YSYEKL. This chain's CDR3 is CASSFRDGVNSPLHF. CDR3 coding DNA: TGCGCCAGCAGCTTCCGGGACGGAGTTAATTCACCCCTCCACTTT.

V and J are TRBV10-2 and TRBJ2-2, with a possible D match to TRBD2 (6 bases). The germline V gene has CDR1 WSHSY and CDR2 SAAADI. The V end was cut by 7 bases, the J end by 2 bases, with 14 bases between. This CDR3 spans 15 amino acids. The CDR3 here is CASNRDLTNTGELFF. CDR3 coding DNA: TGCGCCAGCAACCGGGACTTAACTAACACCGGGGAGCTGTTTTTT.

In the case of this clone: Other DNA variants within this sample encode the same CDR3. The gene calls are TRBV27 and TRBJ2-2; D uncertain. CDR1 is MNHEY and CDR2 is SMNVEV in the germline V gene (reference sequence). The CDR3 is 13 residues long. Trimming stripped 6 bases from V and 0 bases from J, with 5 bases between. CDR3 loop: CASSFANTGELFF. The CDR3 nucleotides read TGTGCCAGCAGCTTTGCGAACACCGGGGAGCTGTTTTTT.

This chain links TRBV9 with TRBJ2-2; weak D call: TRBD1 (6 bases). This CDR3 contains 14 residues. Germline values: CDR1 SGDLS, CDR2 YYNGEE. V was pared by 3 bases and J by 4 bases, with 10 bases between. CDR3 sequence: CASSETGSTGELFF. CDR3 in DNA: TGTGCCAGCAGCGAGACAGGATCCACCGGGGAGCTGTTTTTT.

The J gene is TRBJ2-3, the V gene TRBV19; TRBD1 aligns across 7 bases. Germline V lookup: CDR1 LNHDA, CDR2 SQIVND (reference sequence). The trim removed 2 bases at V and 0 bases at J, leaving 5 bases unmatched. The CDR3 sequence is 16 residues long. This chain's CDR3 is CASSILGQTSTDTQYF. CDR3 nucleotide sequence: TGTGCCAGTAGTATATTGGGACAGACTAGCACAGATACGCAGTATTTT.

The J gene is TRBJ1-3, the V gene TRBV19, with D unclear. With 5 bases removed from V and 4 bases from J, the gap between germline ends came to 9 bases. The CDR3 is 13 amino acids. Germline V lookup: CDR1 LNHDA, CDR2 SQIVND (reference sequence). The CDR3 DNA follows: TGTGCCAGTAGTTTAGGGCCGGGAAACACCATATATTTT. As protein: CASSLGPGNTIYF. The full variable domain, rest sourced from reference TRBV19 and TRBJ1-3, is DGGITQSPKYLFRKEGQNVTLSCEQNLNHDAMYWYRQDPGQGLRLIYYSQIVNDFQKGDIAEGYSVSREKKESFPLTVTSAQKNPTAFYLCASSLGPGNTIYFGEGSWLTVV.

In DNA, the CDR3 is TGCGCCAGCAGTGGGCCCCCCAAAGATGGAGAGCAGTACTTC. Residues: CASSGPPKDGEQYF. The gene calls are TRBV10-1 and TRBJ2-7; unclear D gene. V was pared by 4 bases and J by 7 bases, with 17 bases between. CDR3 length equals 14 residues. Germline-derived CDR1 and CDR2 are WNHNN and SYGVQD (reference sequence).

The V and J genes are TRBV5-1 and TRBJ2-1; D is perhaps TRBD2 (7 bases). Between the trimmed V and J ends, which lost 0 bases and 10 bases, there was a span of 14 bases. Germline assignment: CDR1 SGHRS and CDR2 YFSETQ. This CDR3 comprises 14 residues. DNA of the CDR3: TGCGCCAGCAGCTTGGTTGCGGGGGCGGACGAGCAGTTCTTC. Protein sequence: CASSLVAGADEQFF.

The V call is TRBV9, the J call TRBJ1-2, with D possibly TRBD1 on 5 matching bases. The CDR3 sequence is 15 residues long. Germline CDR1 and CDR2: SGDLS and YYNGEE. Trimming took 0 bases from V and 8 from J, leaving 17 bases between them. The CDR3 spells CASSVEGHWLGGYTF. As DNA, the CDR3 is TGTGCCAGCAGCGTAGAAGGACACTGGCTAGGAGGCTACACCTTC.

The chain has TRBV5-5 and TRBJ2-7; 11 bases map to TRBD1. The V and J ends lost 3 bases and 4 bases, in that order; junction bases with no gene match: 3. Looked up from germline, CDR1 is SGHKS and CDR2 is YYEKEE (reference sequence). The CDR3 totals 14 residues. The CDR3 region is CASSWGQGGYEQYF. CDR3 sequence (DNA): TGTGCCAGCAGCTGGGGACAGGGGGGATACGAGCAGTACTTC.

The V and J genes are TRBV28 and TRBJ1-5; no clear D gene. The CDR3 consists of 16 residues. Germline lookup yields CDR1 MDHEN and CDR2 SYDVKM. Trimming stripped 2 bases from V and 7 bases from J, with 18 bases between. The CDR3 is CASSLGNSVSGQPQHF. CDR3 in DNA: TGTGCCAGCAGTTTAGGGAACTCCGTAAGTGGCCAGCCCCAGCATTTT.

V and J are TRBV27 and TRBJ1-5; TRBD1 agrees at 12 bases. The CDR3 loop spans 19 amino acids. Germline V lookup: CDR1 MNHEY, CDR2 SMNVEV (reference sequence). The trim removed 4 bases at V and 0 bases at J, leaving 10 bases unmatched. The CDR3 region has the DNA TGTGCCAGCAGTTGGACCGGGACAGGGGGCCTCTATAGCAATCAGCCCCAGCATTTT. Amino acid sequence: CASSWTGTGGLYSNQPQHF.

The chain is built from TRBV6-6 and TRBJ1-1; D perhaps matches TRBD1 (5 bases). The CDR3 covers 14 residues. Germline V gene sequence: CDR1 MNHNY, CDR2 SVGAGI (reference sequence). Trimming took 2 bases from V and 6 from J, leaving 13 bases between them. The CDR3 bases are TGTGCCAGCAGTTACGGGACCCTGGGGTCTGAAGCTTTCTTT. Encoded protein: CASSYGTLGSEAFF.

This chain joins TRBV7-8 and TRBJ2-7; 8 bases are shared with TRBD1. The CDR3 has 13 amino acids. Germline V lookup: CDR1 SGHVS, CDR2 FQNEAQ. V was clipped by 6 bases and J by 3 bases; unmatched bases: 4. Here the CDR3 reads CASSQGANYEQYF. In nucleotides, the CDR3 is TGTGCCAGCAGTCAGGGGGCCAACTACGAGCAGTACTTC.

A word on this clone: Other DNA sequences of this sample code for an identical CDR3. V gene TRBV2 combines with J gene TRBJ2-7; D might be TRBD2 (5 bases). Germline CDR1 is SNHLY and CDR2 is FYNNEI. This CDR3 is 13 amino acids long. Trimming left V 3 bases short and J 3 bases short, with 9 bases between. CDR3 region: CASSEGGLYEQYF. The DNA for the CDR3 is TGTGCCAGCAGTGAGGGCGGACTCTACGAGCAGTACTTC. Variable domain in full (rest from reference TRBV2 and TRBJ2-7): EPEVTQTPSHQVTQMGQEVILRCVPISNHLYFYWYRQILGQKVEFLVSFYNNEISEKSEIFDDQFSVERPDGSNFTLKIRSTKLEDSAMYFCASSEGGLYEQYFGPGTRLTVT.

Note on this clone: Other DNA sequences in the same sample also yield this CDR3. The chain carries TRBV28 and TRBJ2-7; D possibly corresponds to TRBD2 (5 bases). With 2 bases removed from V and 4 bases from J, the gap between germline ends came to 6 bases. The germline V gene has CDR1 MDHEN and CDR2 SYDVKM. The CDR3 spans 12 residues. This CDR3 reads CASSLRGYEQYF. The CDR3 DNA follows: TGTGCCAGCAGTTTAAGAGGGTACGAGCAGTACTTC.

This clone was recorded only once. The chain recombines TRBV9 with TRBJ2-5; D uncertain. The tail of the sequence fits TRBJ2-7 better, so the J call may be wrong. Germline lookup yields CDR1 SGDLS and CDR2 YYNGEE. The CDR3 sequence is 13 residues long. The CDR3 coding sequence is TGTGCCAGCAGCGTAGATGGGGAATACGAGCAGTACTTC. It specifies CASSVDGEYEQYF.

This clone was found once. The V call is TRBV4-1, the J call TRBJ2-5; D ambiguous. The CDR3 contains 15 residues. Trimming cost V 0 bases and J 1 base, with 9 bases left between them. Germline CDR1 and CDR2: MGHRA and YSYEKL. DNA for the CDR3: TGCGCCAGCAGCCAAGACTTCCACGGCCAAGAGACCCAGTACTTC. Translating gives CASSQDFHGQETQYF.

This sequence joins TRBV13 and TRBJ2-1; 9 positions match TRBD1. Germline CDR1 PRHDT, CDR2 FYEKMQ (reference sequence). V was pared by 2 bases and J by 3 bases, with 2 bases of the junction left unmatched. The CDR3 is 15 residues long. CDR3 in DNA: TGTGCCAGCAGCTTAAGGACAGGGGTCTACAATGAGCAGTTCTTC. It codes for CASSLRTGVYNEQFF.